The following is a T cell receptor (beta chain) sequence with its context. Antigen unknown. This CDR3 spans 13 amino acids. With 7 bases removed from V and 6 bases from J, the gap between germline ends came to 13 bases. The data derive from a study of T-cell memory formation after mild COVID-19. Employing constant-segment primers, 5'RACE generated TCR alpha and TCR beta cDNA libraries bearing sample barcodes and UMIs. TCRdb independently ran MiXCR on the 5' RACE reads; one entry per CDR3 protein. The profile shows roughly 400,000 distinct CDR3 sequences, 16% of them singletons. Findings of the study overall: Shrinking CD4+ clones resided mostly in CM and EM, and CD8+ ones in EMRA. Memory sampled before infection contained some responding clones, suggesting cross-reactive memory joined. SARS-CoV-2 specificity of second-wave clones peaking day 37 was unconfirmed.

The rearrangement uses TRBV12-3 or TRBV12-4 and TRBJ2-1; D assignment may be TRBD1 or TRBD2 (5 bases each). This clonotype was sampled from a young man who had mild COVID-19 (a few samples of this study predate the infection). Cell type and time point are not known. The specimen sequenced was PBMCs or a T cell subset sorted from them (not recorded which). In DNA form, the CDR3 reads TGTGCCAGCAACTGGGGGTTACGCAATGAGCAGTTCTTC. As protein: CASNWGLRNEQFF.